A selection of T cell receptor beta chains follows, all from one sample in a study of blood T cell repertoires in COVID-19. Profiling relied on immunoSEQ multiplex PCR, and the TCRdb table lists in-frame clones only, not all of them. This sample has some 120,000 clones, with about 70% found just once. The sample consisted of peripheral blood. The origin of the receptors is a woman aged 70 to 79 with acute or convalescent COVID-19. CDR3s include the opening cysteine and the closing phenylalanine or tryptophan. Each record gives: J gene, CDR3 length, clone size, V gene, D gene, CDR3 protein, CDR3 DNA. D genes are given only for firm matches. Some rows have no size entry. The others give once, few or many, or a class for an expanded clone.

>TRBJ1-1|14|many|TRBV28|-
CASSLLRGNTEAFF
TGTGCCAGCAGTTTATTAAGGGGGAATACTGAAGCTTTCTTT
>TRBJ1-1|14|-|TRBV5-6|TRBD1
CASTRDRVNTEAFF
TGTGCCAGCACCAGGGACAGGGTGAACACTGAAGCTTTCTTT
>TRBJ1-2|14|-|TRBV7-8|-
CASSLGTSNYGYTF
TGTGCCAGCAGCTTAGGGACATCTAACTATGGCTACACCTTC
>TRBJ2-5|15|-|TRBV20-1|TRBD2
CSASLGGRNQETQYF
TGCAGTGCTAGTCTCGGGGGGAGGAACCAAGAGACCCAGTACTTC
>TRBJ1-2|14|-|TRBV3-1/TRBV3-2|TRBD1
CASSQSGGGYGYTF
TGTGCCAGCAGCCAATCAGGGGGCGGCTATGGCTACACCTTC
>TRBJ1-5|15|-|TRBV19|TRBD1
CASRLTGQGFQPQHF
TGTGCCAGTAGGTTGACGGGACAGGGCTTCCAGCCCCAGCATTTT
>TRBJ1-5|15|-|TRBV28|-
CASGGGFYSNQPQHF
TGTGCCAGCGGTGGGGGCTTTTATAGCAATCAGCCCCAGCATTTT
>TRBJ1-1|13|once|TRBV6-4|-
CASRGEMNTEAFF
TGTGCCAGCAGAGGGGAAATGAACACTGAAGCTTTCTTT
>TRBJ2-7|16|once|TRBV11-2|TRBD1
CASSPLGQASSYEQYF
TGTGCCAGCAGCCCCCTGGGACAGGCGAGCTCCTACGAGCAGTACTTC
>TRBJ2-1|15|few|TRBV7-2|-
CASESKAGPFNEQFF
TGTGCCAGCGAGTCAAAGGCGGGACCTTTCAATGAGCAGTTCTTC
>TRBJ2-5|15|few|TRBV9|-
CASSVAANFQETQYF
TGTGCCAGCAGCGTAGCAGCGAACTTCCAAGAGACCCAGTACTTC
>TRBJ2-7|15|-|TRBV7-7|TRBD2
CASSPNGLAGAEQYF
TGTGCTAGCAGCCCTAACGGACTAGCGGGAGCCGAGCAGTACTTC
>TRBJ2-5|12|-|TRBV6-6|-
CASSLTAETQYF
TGTGCCAGCAGTTTGACAGCAGAGACCCAGTACTTC
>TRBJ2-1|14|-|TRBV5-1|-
CASSLEFGRNEQFF
TGCGCCAGCAGCTTAGAATTTGGGCGCAATGAGCAGTTCTTC
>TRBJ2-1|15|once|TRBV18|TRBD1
CASSPLKGAYNEQFF
TGTGCCAGCTCACCGTTGAAGGGGGCATACAATGAGCAGTTCTTC
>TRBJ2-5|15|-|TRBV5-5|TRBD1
CASSRQGLGIETQYF
TGTGCCAGCAGCCGACAGGGTCTGGGGATAGAGACCCAGTACTTC
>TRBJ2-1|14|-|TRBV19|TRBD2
CASSVRTSGREQFF
TGTGCCAGTAGTGTTAGGACTAGCGGGCGAGAGCAGTTCTTC
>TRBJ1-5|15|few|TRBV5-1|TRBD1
CASTPTGEPNQPQHF
TGCGCCAGCACCCCGACAGGGGAACCTAATCAGCCCCAGCATTTT
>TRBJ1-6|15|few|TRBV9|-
CASSVGGGRDSPLHF
TGTGCCAGCAGCGTAGGCGGGGGACGGGATTCACCCCTCCACTTT
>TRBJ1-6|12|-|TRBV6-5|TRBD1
CASGPQGAALHF
TGTGCCAGCGGACCCCAGGGGGCAGCCCTCCACTTT
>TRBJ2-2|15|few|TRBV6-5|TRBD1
CASSRTGIEGGELFF
TGTGCCAGCAGTCGGACAGGGATTGAGGGCGGGGAGCTGTTTTTT
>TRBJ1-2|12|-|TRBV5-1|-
CASSLERYGYTF
TGCGCCAGCAGCTTGGAGCGCTATGGCTACACCTTC
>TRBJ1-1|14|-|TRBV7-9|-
CASSLVASRNLIFF
TGTGCCAGCAGCTTAGTGGCCTCAAGAAATCTTATCTTCTTT
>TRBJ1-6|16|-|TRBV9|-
CASSVTSDSLSSPLHF
TGTGCCAGCAGCGTTACATCCGACAGCCTATCTTCACCCCTCCACTTT
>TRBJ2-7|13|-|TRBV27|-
CASSLPPSGEQYF
TGTGCCAGCAGTTTGCCCCCGAGCGGCGAGCAGTACTTC
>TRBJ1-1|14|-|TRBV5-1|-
CASSLEPGGTEAFF
TGCGCCAGCAGCTTGGAGCCGGGTGGCACTGAAGCTTTCTTT
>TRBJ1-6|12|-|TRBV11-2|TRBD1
CASSSTGRRLHF
TGTGCCAGCAGCTCGACAGGGAGGAGGCTCCACTTT
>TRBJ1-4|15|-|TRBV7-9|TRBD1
CASSFGQGGYEKLFF
TGTGCCAGCAGCTTCGGACAGGGTGGTTATGAAAAACTGTTTTTT
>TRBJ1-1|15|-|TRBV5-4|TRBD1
CASSLEAGGVSEAFF
TGTGCCAGCAGCTTGGAGGCAGGGGGCGTATCTGAAGCTTTCTTT
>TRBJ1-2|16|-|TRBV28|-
CASSLVREVFGYGYTF
TGTGCCAGCAGTTTAGTCAGGGAGGTGTTCGGCTATGGCTACACCTTC
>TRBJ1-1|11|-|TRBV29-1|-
CSVRPGGEAFF
TGCAGCGTTCGTCCCGGGGGGGAAGCTTTCTTT
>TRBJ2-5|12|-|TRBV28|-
CASTRERETQYF
TGTGCCAGCACCCGAGAGAGAGAGACCCAGTACTTC
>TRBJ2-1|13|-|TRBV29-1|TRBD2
CSVVGLAIHEQFF
TGCAGCGTTGTCGGACTAGCAATCCATGAGCAGTTCTTC
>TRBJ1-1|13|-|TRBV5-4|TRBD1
CASSGDRNTEAFF
TGTGCCAGCAGCGGGGACAGGAACACTGAAGCTTTCTTT
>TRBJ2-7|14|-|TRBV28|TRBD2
CASSFLGLDYEQYF
TGTGCCAGCAGTTTTCTAGGACTAGACTACGAGCAGTACTTC
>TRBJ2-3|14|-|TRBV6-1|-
CASSERSSTDTQYF
TGTGCCAGCAGTGAGCGGTCTAGCACAGATACGCAGTATTTT
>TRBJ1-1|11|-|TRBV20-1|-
CSAYQATEAFF
TGCAGTGCTTATCAGGCTACTGAAGCTTTCTTT
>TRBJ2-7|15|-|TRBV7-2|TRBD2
CASSLTSGHTYEQYF
TGTGCCAGCAGCTTAACTAGCGGCCACACCTACGAGCAGTACTTC
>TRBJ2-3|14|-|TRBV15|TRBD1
CATSKDRGPDTQYF
TGTGCCACCAGCAAGGACAGGGGGCCAGATACGCAGTATTTT
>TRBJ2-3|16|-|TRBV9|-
CASSVGTRGTRDTQYF
TGTGCCAGCAGCGTAGGAACGAGGGGGACGCGAGATACGCAGTATTTT
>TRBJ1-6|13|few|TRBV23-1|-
CASSRGVNSPLHF
TGCGCCAGCAGTCGGGGGGTGAATTCACCCCTCCACTTT
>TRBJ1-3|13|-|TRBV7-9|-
CASAQGSGNTIYF
TGTGCCAGCGCCCAGGGGTCTGGAAACACCATATATTTT
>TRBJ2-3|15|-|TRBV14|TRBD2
CASSSGSSYTDTQYF
TGTGCCAGCAGCAGCGGGAGCAGCTACACAGATACGCAGTATTTT
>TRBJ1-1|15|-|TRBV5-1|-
CASSLGAGVGTEAFF
TGCGCCAGCAGCTTGGGGGCAGGGGTGGGCACTGAAGCTTTCTTT
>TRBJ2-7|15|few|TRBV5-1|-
CASSFDSLGEYEQYF
TGCGCCAGCAGCTTTGACTCCCTCGGGGAATACGAGCAGTACTTC
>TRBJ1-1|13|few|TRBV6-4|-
CANGREGNTEAFF
TGTGCCAACGGCAGGGAGGGGAACACTGAAGCTTTCTTT